Listed here is a single TCR beta chain. Its target is not known. This CDR3 is built from 13 residues. V lost 3 bases and J lost 4, with 9 bases in between. Germline V gene sequence: CDR1 SGHTA, CDR2 FQGNSA. Two oligonucleotides, mixed equimolar, formed the beta constant-region primer covering TRBC1 and TRBC2. Four rounds of PCR amplified the ligated cDNA using nested alpha and beta constant-region primers plus SP2. TCRdb reprocessed the UMI-ligation and nested PCR reads with MiXCR, giving one entry per CDR3 protein. This sample yields around 140,000 distinct CDR3 sequences, of which under 25% are seen a single time; 0.11% belongs to the top ten. This record belongs to a study of naive and memory T cell subsets. General study findings and limits: From naive to CM, EM and EMRA, diversity decreased and Gini increased. Over 90% of naive TCR sequences appeared only once after error correction, unlike memory subsets. A few larger clonotypes appeared in naive repertoires, especially CD8, possibly memory cells re-expressing CD45RA.

The sequence was collected from a human donor in good health. The sample taken for sequencing was naive CD4+ T cells from blood. The rearrangement links TRBV7-2 to TRBJ1-1; no reliable D call. The CDR3 DNA is TGTGCCAGCAGCTTCACGGGGAGCACTGAAGCTTTCTTT. Residues: CASSFTGSTEAFF.